This TCR beta chain was recovered during a study of T cell changes during pregnancy in multiple sclerosis. The protocol was immunoSEQ multiplex PCR, while the TCRdb copy is restricted to in-frame clones and leaves out a portion. The sample records fewer than 55,000 clones, approximately 90% being singletons. Germline V CDR1 and CDR2: SGDLS, YYNGEE. The CDR3 has 12 residues. Trimming cost V 4 bases and J 1 base, with 5 bases left between them. To note about this clone: Other DNA sequences in this sample translate to the same CDR3.

Sequenced material: CD8+ T cells from peripheral blood mononuclear cells, taken after pregnancy. The chain links TRBV9 to TRBJ1-1; D is uncertain. This receptor was taken from a female donor in good health, enrolled as a control in a pregnancy study. DNA of the CDR3: TGTGCCAGCAGCCCCGGGAACACTGAAGCTTTCTTT. It specifies CASSPGNTEAFF.